The 26 T cell receptor beta chains in this list originate from one sample, sequenced in a study of blood T cell repertoires in COVID-19. Assay used: immunoSEQ multiplex PCR; TCRdb lists only in-frame clones, some missing. The table includes 290,000 or so clones, roughly 80% detected once. Sample: PBMCs or T cells enriched from blood (not recorded which). The receptors were gathered from a man aged 40-49 years who had been exposed to COVID-19.

V usage is TRBV11-3 and J usage is TRBJ2-2; TRBD1 matches 9 bases. Unmatched junction bases numbered 6, after V lost 0 bases and J lost 4 bases. The CDR3 is 17 residues long. Germline V CDR1 and CDR2: SGHNT, YENEEA. DNA of the CDR3: TGTGCCAGCAGCTTAGATGGGGGACAGGGTTTCACCGGGGAGCTGTTTTTT. It is translated as CASSLDGGQGFTGELFF.

This chain joins TRBV30 and TRBJ2-7; 12 bases are shared with TRBD1. The V gene's germline CDR1 is GTSNPN and CDR2 SVGIG (reference sequence). The trim removed 3 bases at V and 5 bases at J, leaving 5 bases unmatched. The CDR3 is 14 amino acids. CDR3 DNA: TGTGCCTGGAGCTCCGGGACAGGGGGCGACGAGCAGTACTTC. Translating gives CAWSSGTGGDEQYF.

The chain is built from TRBV13 and TRBJ2-2, with 9 bases aligning to TRBD2. V trimming: 3 bases; J trimming: 0 bases; junction bases outside the gene matches: 5. This CDR3 is built from 17 residues. Germline values: CDR1 PRHDT, CDR2 FYEKMQ (reference sequence). CDR3 region: CASSFLRLAANTGELFF. For the CDR3, the DNA is TGTGCCAGCAGCTTCCTTCGACTAGCGGCGAACACCGGGGAGCTGTTTTTT.

This clone was found a few times. The CDR3 nucleotides read TGCAGTGCTAGTTTCGGTACTGGAAACACCATATATTTT. It codes for CSASFGTGNTIYF. The chain is built from TRBV20-1 and TRBJ1-3; no firm D call. Per germline, CDR1 DFQATT and CDR2 SNEGSKA (reference sequence). The CDR3 extends over 13 amino acids. Trimming cost V 3 bases and J 2 bases, with 8 bases left between them.

This clone was recorded only once. V usage is TRBV18 and J usage is TRBJ2-7, with 8 bases identical to TRBD2. The trim removed 8 bases at V and 1 base at J, leaving 7 bases unmatched. The CDR3 is made up of 14 amino acids. Germline V gene data show CDR1 as KGHSH and CDR2 as LQKENI. CDR3 bases: TGTGCCAGCGCGGGGGGCGGAAATTCCTACGAGCAGTACTTC. It is translated as CASAGGGNSYEQYF.

The rearrangement joins TRBV18 to TRBJ2-1, with 7 positions matching TRBD2. CDR1 and CDR2 (germline): KGHSH, LQKENI. The length of the CDR3 is 16 residues. Germline trimming cut 0 bases from V and 6 bases from J; bases unmatched to any gene: 8. CDR3 DNA: TGTGCCAGCTCACCACCCGGAAGCGGGGTAGCCAATGAGCAGTTCTTC. Translating it yields CASSPPGSGVANEQFF.

The rearrangement joins TRBV30 to TRBJ2-1; the match to TRBD2 covers 8 bases. The CDR3 spans 14 residues. Germline V gene data show CDR1 as GTSNPN and CDR2 as SVGIG (reference sequence). V shed 4 bases and J 3 bases; nucleotides not matched to a gene: 5. The CDR3 bases are TGTGCCTGGACGGTAGCGGGAAGCTACAATGAGCAGTTCTTC. Its protein product is CAWTVAGSYNEQFF.

V usage is TRBV6-5 and J usage is TRBJ1-1; D unresolved. In germline, CDR1 is MNHEY, CDR2 SVGAGI. This CDR3 has 14 amino acids. Trimming removed 4 bases from V and 3 bases from J, with 12 bases in between. CDR3 sequence reads: CASSSLKPYTEAFF. The CDR3 bases are TGTGCCAGCAGTTCTCTAAAACCGTACACTGAAGCTTTCTTT.

The chain combines TRBV18 with TRBJ1-5, with D unresolved. Trimming removed 3 bases from V and 0 bases from J, with 9 bases in between. The CDR3 is 15 residues long. The germline V gene encodes CDR1 KGHSH and CDR2 LQKENI. The DNA of the CDR3 is TGTGCCAGCTCACCTACAATCAGTAGCAATCAGCCCCAGCATTTT. Protein sequence: CASSPTISSNQPQHF.

A few counts support this clone. The chain carries TRBV9 and TRBJ2-2; 10 nucleotides align to TRBD2. V was pared by 4 bases and J by 6 bases, with 3 bases of the junction left unmatched. The CDR3 sequence is 14 residues long. The V gene's germline CDR1 is SGDLS and CDR2 YYNGEE. The CDR3 loop is CASSLAGAPGELFF. DNA of the CDR3: TGTGCCAGCAGCCTAGCGGGAGCCCCCGGGGAGCTGTTTTTT.

This clone was detected once. CDR3 sequence: CATLADNNEQFF. The CDR3 DNA reads TGTGCCACACTAGCGGACAACAATGAGCAGTTCTTC. The V call is TRBV11-3, the J call TRBJ2-1; 8 bases are a match to TRBD2. Germline V gene data show CDR1 as SGHNT and CDR2 as YENEEA. V shed 10 bases and J 5 bases; nucleotides not matched to a gene: 4. The CDR3 has 12 amino acids.

This clone has a handful of counts. The chain joins TRBV19 to TRBJ1-4; 8 nucleotides line up with TRBD1. Germline CDR1 is LNHDA and CDR2 is SQIVND (reference sequence). This CDR3 comprises 14 residues. Germline trimming cut 6 bases from V and 15 bases from J; bases unmatched to any gene: 15. Here the CDR3 reads CASRRDRSRGQVFF. Written as DNA, the CDR3 is TGTGCCAGTAGGAGGGACAGGAGCCGGGGGCAAGTGTTTTTT.

The rearrangement uses TRBV11-3 and TRBJ2-5, with 16 bases lining up with TRBD2. The CDR3 runs 17 residues. With 2 bases clipped from V and 4 bases from J, the junction kept 4 bases outside the gene matches. Per germline, CDR1 SGHNT and CDR2 YENEEA. CDR3 region: CASSLMGLAGGGETQYF. CDR3 DNA: TGTGCCAGCAGCTTAATGGGACTAGCGGGAGGGGGAGAGACCCAGTACTTC.

This clone appeared a few times. The chain carries TRBV2 and TRBJ2-7, with D maybe TRBD2 (5 bases). Trimming took 7 bases from V and 6 from J, leaving 16 bases between them. The germline V gene has CDR1 SNHLY and CDR2 FYNNEI. The CDR3 consists of 13 residues. CDR3 nucleotides: TGTGCCAGCAACGGCTACCTAGCCTCCGAGCAGTACTTC. This translates into CASNGYLASEQYF. Full variable domain (rest looked up from reference TRBV2 and TRBJ2-7): EPEVTQTPSHQVTQMGQEVILRCVPISNHLYFYWYRQILGQKVEFLVSFYNNEISEKSEIFDDQFSVERPDGSNFTLKIRSTKLEDSAMYFCASNGYLASEQYFGPGTRLTVT.

In this sample, this clone turned up once. The rearrangement links TRBV6-5 to TRBJ1-6; a possible D gene is TRBD1 (5 bases). V was shortened by 9 bases and J by 9 bases, with 12 bases between the two germline ends. This CDR3 comprises 12 residues. The germline CDR1 and CDR2 sequences are MNHEY and SVGAGI. CDR3 amino acids: CASSGGGSPLHF. The CDR3 DNA sequence: TGTGCCAGTTCTGGGGGGGGTTCACCCCTCCACTTT.

The chain recombines TRBV7-2 with TRBJ2-5, with D tentatively TRBD1 (6 bases). CDR3 length: 15 residues. Germline CDR1 SGHTA, CDR2 FQGNSA. V lost 4 bases to trimming and J lost 5 bases, with 17 bases between them. CDR3 in DNA: TGTGCCAGCAGCTCCACGAAACAGGGAAATGAGACCCAGTACTTC. It codes for CASSSTKQGNETQYF.

V gene TRBV2 combines with J gene TRBJ2-3, with 10 bases matching TRBD2. The ends lost 1 base at V and 2 bases at J; junction bases unmatched: 6. The CDR3 sequence is 17 residues long. Germline CDR1 is SNHLY and CDR2 is FYNNEI. CDR3 sequence reads: CASSEVLAGADTDTQYF. CDR3 nucleotide sequence: TGTGCCAGCAGTGAAGTTCTAGCGGGAGCCGACACAGATACGCAGTATTTT.

The gene calls are TRBV19 and TRBJ2-5, with TRBD1 matching over 11 bases. V lost 3 bases and J lost 7; bases outside the gene matches: 4. This CDR3 is built from 14 residues. The germline CDR1 and CDR2 sequences are LNHDA and SQIVND (reference sequence). As DNA, the CDR3 is TGTGCCAGTAGTATTGGACAGGGGGCAGGGACCCAGTACTTC. Residues: CASSIGQGAGTQYF.

This rearrangement joins TRBV19 to TRBJ1-1; no firm D call. V lost 3 bases and J 10 bases, leaving 12 bases between the germline ends. CDR1 LNHDA and CDR2 SQIVND come from the germline V gene (reference sequence). CDR3 length: 12 residues. This chain's CDR3 is CASSMRGLGAFF. CDR3 DNA sequence: TGTGCCAGTAGTATGCGGGGATTGGGAGCTTTCTTT.

The chain couples TRBV19 to TRBJ2-1, with TRBD2 matching 8 bases. The CDR3 is 16 residues long. CDR1 and CDR2 from the germline V gene are LNHDA and SQIVND (reference sequence). V lost 2 bases and J lost 6; bases outside the gene matches: 9. CDR3 residues: CASSISGTSLFNEQFF. The CDR3 DNA follows: TGTGCCAGTAGTATAAGCGGGACTAGTCTCTTCAATGAGCAGTTCTTC.

CDR3 sequence: CASSFWDREGNIQYF. The CDR3 coding sequence is TGCGCCAGCAGCTTCTGGGACAGGGAGGGAAACATTCAGTACTTC. The chain uses TRBV5-1 and TRBJ2-4; 9 nucleotides match TRBD1. V was clipped by 2 bases and J by 6 bases; unmatched bases: 6. This CDR3 is built from 15 residues. Germline lookup yields CDR1 SGHRS and CDR2 YFSETQ.

The chain employs TRBV3-1 (or the pseudogene TRBV3-2) and TRBJ2-3; D remains unclear. CDR1 is LGHDT and CDR2 is YNNKEL in the germline V gene (reference sequence). V was shortened by 4 bases and J by 2 bases, with 13 bases between the two germline ends. The CDR3 runs 15 residues. The CDR3 region has the DNA TGTGCCAGCAGCCCAAATAGGCAGGACACAGATACGCAGTATTTT. It codes for CASSPNRQDTDTQYF.

The chain joins TRBV11-3 to TRBJ2-2, with D perhaps TRBD1 (6 bases). Per the germline V gene, CDR1 is SGHNT and CDR2 is YENEEA. The CDR3 runs 16 residues. With 3 bases removed from V and 6 bases from J, the gap between germline ends came to 17 bases. The CDR3 bases are TGTGCCAGCAGCTTTAGATCCCCACAGGGAGCCGGGGAGCTGTTTTTT. Translation: CASSFRSPQGAGELFF.

This chain links TRBV4-2 with TRBJ1-2; 10 bases match TRBD1. Unmatched junction bases numbered 5, after V lost 1 base and J lost 3 bases. The CDR3 loop spans 16 amino acids. Germline assignment: CDR1 LGHNA and CDR2 YNFKEQ. In nucleotides, the CDR3 is TGTGCCAGCAGCCAAGTGCGACAGGGGGCTTACTATGGCTACACCTTC. This encodes CASSQVRQGAYYGYTF.

The V and J genes are TRBV19 and TRBJ1-4; 9 bases align to TRBD1. J gave up 6 bases and V 6 bases, and 8 bases lay outside the gene matches. Germline CDR1 LNHDA, CDR2 SQIVND (reference sequence). This CDR3 comprises 15 residues. This CDR3 reads CASRHRDRVYEKLFF. The CDR3 coding sequence is TGTGCCAGTAGACACCGGGACAGGGTCTATGAAAAACTGTTTTTT.

This clone was counted once. One end of the junction fails to match germline, which may point to a read error. This chain links TRBV14 with TRBJ2-7; D unclear. The CDR3 has 13 residues. Germline V lookup: CDR1 SGHDN, CDR2 FVKESK. In DNA form, the CDR3 reads TGTGCCAGCAGCCAAGAGTTTGTACCCCCCAAGCACTTC. This encodes CASSQEFVPPKHF.